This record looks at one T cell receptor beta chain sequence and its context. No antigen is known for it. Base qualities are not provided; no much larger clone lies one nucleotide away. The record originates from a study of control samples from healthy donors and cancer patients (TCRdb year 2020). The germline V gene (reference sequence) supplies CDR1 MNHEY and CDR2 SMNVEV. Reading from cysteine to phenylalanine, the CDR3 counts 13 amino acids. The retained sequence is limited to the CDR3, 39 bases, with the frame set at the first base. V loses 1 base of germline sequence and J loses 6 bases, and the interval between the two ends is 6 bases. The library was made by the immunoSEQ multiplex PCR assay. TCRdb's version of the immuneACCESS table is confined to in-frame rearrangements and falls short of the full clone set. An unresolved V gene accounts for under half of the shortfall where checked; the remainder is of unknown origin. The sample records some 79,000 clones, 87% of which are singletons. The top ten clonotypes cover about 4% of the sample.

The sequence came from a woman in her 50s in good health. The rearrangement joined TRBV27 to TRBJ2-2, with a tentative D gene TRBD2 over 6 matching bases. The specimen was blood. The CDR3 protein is CASSLWGAGELFF. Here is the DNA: TGTGCCAGCAGTTTATGGGGGGCCGGGGAGCTGTTTTTT.